The rows below give T cell receptor beta chains drawn from one sample of a study of blood T cell repertoires in COVID-19. The assay was immunoSEQ multiplex PCR, and TCRdb's table has in-frame clones only and misses some. This table holds around 280,000 clones, more than 85% found once. Sequencing used peripheral blood. Receptor source: a man between 65 and 80 years old with acute or convalescent COVID-19. CDR3s include the opening cysteine and the closing phenylalanine or tryptophan. Fields, in order: V gene, D gene, clone size, J gene, CDR3 protein, CDR3 DNA. The D gene is left open where the match is weak. Expanded clones get a size class; other rows say once, few or many, or leave the size out.

TRBV5-4	TRBD1	.	TRBJ1-5	CASSLGTGGNQPQHF	TGTGCCAGCAGCTTGGGTACAGGGGGCAATCAGCCCCAGCATTTT
TRBV28	TRBD1	.	TRBJ1-6	CASSQTGMTSPLHF	TGTGCCAGCAGCCAGACAGGGATGACTTCGCCCCTCCACTTT
TRBV5-1	.	.	TRBJ1-4	CASSLNSGAGATNEKLFF	TGCGCCAGCAGCTTGAATAGTGGGGCCGGTGCAACTAATGAAAAACTGTTTTTT
TRBV25-1	TRBD1	.	TRBJ2-1	CASTQPGTGTNEQFF	TGTGCCAGCACCCAACCCGGGACAGGGACCAATGAGCAGTTCTTC
TRBV18	.	.	TRBJ2-1	CASSPQGNNEQFF	TGTGCCAGCTCACCGCAGGGCAACAATGAGCAGTTCTTC
TRBV3-1/TRBV3-2	.	.	TRBJ1-2	CASSLTENYGYTF	TGTGCCAGCAGCCTAACAGAAAACTATGGCTACACCTTC
TRBV6-2/TRBV6-3	.	.	TRBJ2-7	CASSYSYGPAEQYF	TGTGCCAGCAGTTACTCGTATGGCCCCGCCGAGCAGTACTTC
TRBV19	.	.	TRBJ1-4	CASSRASGEKLFF	TGTGCCAGTAGTAGGGCGAGCGGGGAAAAACTGTTTTTT
TRBV6-1	.	few	TRBJ1-2	CASSEVRATRGYTF	TGTGCCAGCAGTGAAGTCAGGGCCACTCGGGGCTACACCTTC
TRBV28	.	.	TRBJ2-7	CASSLSSGHPYEQYF	TGTGCCAGCAGTTTGTCTTCGGGACACCCCTACGAGCAGTACTTC
TRBV7-2	.	.	TRBJ1-2	CASTFRDPPLYGYTF	TGTGCCAGCACATTCCGGGATCCTCCTCTCTATGGCTACACCTTC
TRBV19	TRBD1	.	TRBJ2-6	CASRSQGAGANVLTF	TGTGCCAGTAGGTCACAGGGGGCTGGGGCCAACGTCCTGACTTTC
TRBV3-1/TRBV3-2	.	.	TRBJ2-2	CASSRQRSSGELFF	TGTGCCAGCAGCCGCCAGCGGAGTTCCGGGGAGCTGTTTTTT
TRBV3-1/TRBV3-2	.	once	TRBJ2-3	CASSQEVVSGPDTQYF	TGTGCCAGCAGCCAAGAGGTAGTGTCAGGTCCAGATACGCAGTATTTT
TRBV3-1/TRBV3-2	TRBD2	.	TRBJ2-7	CASSQGTSGTFPYEQYF	TGTGCCAGCAGCCAAGGGACTAGCGGGACGTTCCCCTACGAGCAGTACTTC
TRBV18	.	.	TRBJ2-7	CASSRNRVDEQYF	TGTGCCAGCTCACGAAACAGGGTAGACGAGCAGTACTTC
TRBV3-1/TRBV3-2	TRBD1	.	TRBJ2-7	CASSPGTVWDEQYF	TGTGCCAGCAGCCCAGGGACAGTATGGGACGAGCAGTACTTC
TRBV11-3	TRBD1	few	TRBJ2-2	CASSTDRERGELFF	TGTGCCAGCAGCACAGACAGGGAACGCGGGGAGCTGTTTTTT
TRBV7-3	TRBD2	.	TRBJ2-1	CASSSSGLAGYNEQFF	TGTGCCAGCAGCTCCTCAGGACTAGCGGGGTACAATGAGCAGTTCTTC
TRBV7-9	TRBD2	once	TRBJ2-1	CASSPHSGGALSYNEQFF	TGTGCCAGCAGCCCCCACAGCGGGGGGGCTCTCTCCTACAATGAGCAGTTCTTC
TRBV6-5	TRBD1	few	TRBJ1-2	CASSSGQGPGYGYTF	TGTGCCAGCAGTTCGGGACAGGGGCCCGGGTATGGCTACACCTTC
TRBV3-1/TRBV3-2	.	.	TRBJ2-1	CASSHGRDNEQFF	TGTGCCAGCAGCCACGGCAGGGACAATGAGCAGTTCTTC
TRBV19	.	.	TRBJ1-4	CASSIDPASNEKLFF	TGTGCCAGTAGTATAGATCCGGCTAGTAATGAAAAACTGTTTTTT
TRBV6-2/TRBV6-3	TRBD1	.	TRBJ1-4	CASSPPGQPNEKLFF	TGTGCCAGCAGTCCCCCGGGACAGCCAAATGAAAAACTGTTTTTT
TRBV6-5	TRBD1	.	TRBJ1-6	CASSYSYQGAYSPLHF	TGTGCCAGCAGTTACTCCTACCAGGGGGCTTATTCACCCCTCCACTTT
TRBV12-3/TRBV12-4	.	once	TRBJ1-1	CASSLGQGTEAFF	TGTGCCAGCAGTTTAGGGCAGGGCACTGAAGCTTTCTTT
TRBV7-6	TRBD2	.	TRBJ2-1	CASSLDFPGLAVYNEQFF	TGTGCCAGCAGCTTAGATTTTCCGGGACTAGCGGTATACAATGAGCAGTTCTTC
TRBV4-3	.	.	TRBJ2-1	CASSPRGAGAYNEQFF	TGCGCCAGCAGCCCCAGGGGCGCGGGAGCCTACAATGAGCAGTTCTTC
TRBV2	.	.	TRBJ1-4	CASSVTQGIEKLFF	TGTGCCAGCAGTGTTACTCAGGGGATTGAAAAACTGTTTTTT
TRBV5-6	.	.	TRBJ1-1	CASSLGPRMNTEAFF	TGTGCCAGCAGCTTGGGTCCCAGAATGAACACTGAAGCTTTCTTT
TRBV6-6	TRBD2	.	TRBJ2-7	CASSPTSGRAWGQYF	TGTGCCAGCAGTCCGACTAGCGGGAGGGCTTGGGGGCAGTACTTC
TRBV19	.	.	TRBJ2-5	CASSARPGGVSETQYF	TGTGCCAGTAGTGCAAGGCCAGGCGGGGTATCCGAGACCCAGTACTTC
TRBV28	TRBD2	few	TRBJ2-2	CASSLRRTSGGLANTGELFF	TGTGCCAGCAGTCTAAGAAGGACTAGCGGGGGCCTTGCGAACACCGGGGAGCTGTTTTTT